The entry below describes one T cell receptor beta chain. Its cognate antigen is unknown. Clones were sequenced by immunoSEQ multiplex PCR, and TCRdb holds only the in-frame ones, with some missing. The sample contains about 150,000 clones, approximately 89% of which appear only once. The data belong to a study of T cell responses to AZD1222 COVID-19 vaccine. V was pared by 2 bases and J by 11 bases, with 9 bases between. The CDR3 sequence is 12 residues long. The germline gives CDR1 MDHEN, CDR2 SYDVKM. Study findings and constraints: Repertoire sampling was restricted to post-peak T cell response timepoints.

The rearrangement joins TRBV28 to TRBJ2-2; D perhaps matches TRBD1 (6 bases). The sequences come from peripheral blood, collected 28 days after the second AZD1222 dose. The TCR comes from an adult who received the AZD1222 COVID-19 vaccine. In DNA, the CDR3 is TGTGCCAGCAGTTTAACCAGGGGCGAGCTGTTTTTT. It is translated as CASSLTRGELFF.